The rows below give T cell receptor beta chains drawn from one sample of a study of T cell repertoires in cytomegalovirus infection. Via MiXCR, TCRdb re-called the reads, giving one row per CDR3 protein. The sample holds 650,000 to 900,000 distinct CDR3 sequences, under 35% seen once. Their antigens remain unidentified. The input for sequencing was cultured CD8+ T cells from PBMCs, taken from culture after CMV antigen stimulation. These receptors all come from a human donor in good health (CMV status not recorded). Some clones in this sample may be carry-over from other donors' samples. CDR3s include the opening cysteine and the closing phenylalanine or tryptophan. Each record gives: V gene, J gene, D gene, clone size, CDR3 protein, CDR3 DNA. The D gene is left open where the match is weak. Clone size is stated in some rows and not others, as once, few, many or a class when expanded.

V gene: TRBV4-1
J gene: TRBJ1-1
D gene: TRBD1
clone size: .
CDR3 protein: CASSQKQGGTEAFF
CDR3 DNA: TGCGCCAGCAGCCAAAAACAGGGGGGAACTGAAGCTTTCTTT

V gene: TRBV12-3/TRBV12-4
J gene: TRBJ1-5
D gene: .
clone size: .
CDR3 protein: CASSDRLSNQPQHF
CDR3 DNA: TGTGCCAGCTCCGACAGACTTAGCAATCAGCCCCAGCATTTT

V gene: TRBV7-2
J gene: TRBJ2-7
D gene: .
clone size: many
CDR3 protein: CASSPGEGNEQYF
CDR3 DNA: TGTGCCAGCAGCCCAGGAGAGGGGAACGAGCAGTACTTC

V gene: TRBV12-3/TRBV12-4
J gene: TRBJ1-1
D gene: .
clone size: few
CDR3 protein: CASSTSGRSRGAFF
CDR3 DNA: TGTGCCAGCAGTACCTCCGGGCGGTCTCGGGGAGCTTTCTTT

V gene: TRBV7-9
J gene: TRBJ1-1
D gene: .
clone size: few
CDR3 protein: CASSYQGRNTEAFF
CDR3 DNA: TGTGCCAGCAGCTACCAGGGCAGAAACACTGAAGCTTTCTTT

V gene: TRBV7-6
J gene: TRBJ1-1
D gene: TRBD1
clone size: .
CDR3 protein: CDSRPGQGTSMNTEAFF
CDR3 DNA: TGTGACAGCAGACCCGGACAGGGGACATCAATGAACACTGAAGCTTTCTTT

V gene: TRBV13
J gene: TRBJ2-2
D gene: .
clone size: .
CDR3 protein: CASSYGALGYTGELFF
CDR3 DNA: TGTGCCAGCAGCTACGGGGCCCTCGGGTACACCGGGGAGCTGTTTTTT

V gene: TRBV7-6
J gene: TRBJ2-7
D gene: .
clone size: .
CDR3 protein: CASSPKVGTALYEQYF
CDR3 DNA: TGTGCCAGCAGCCCAAAGGTTGGGACGGCACTCTACGAGCAGTACTTC

V gene: TRBV6-1
J gene: TRBJ1-3
D gene: .
clone size: many
CDR3 protein: CASSETWSSGNTIYF
CDR3 DNA: TGTGCCAGCAGTGAAACTTGGAGCTCTGGAAACACCATATATTTT

V gene: TRBV12-3/TRBV12-4
J gene: TRBJ1-2
D gene: .
clone size: .
CDR3 protein: CASSFSLSLYGYTF
CDR3 DNA: TGTGCCAGCAGTTTCTCGTTGTCCCTCTATGGCTACACCTTC

V gene: TRBV7-9
J gene: TRBJ1-1
D gene: .
clone size: .
CDR3 protein: CASSPGTYEAFF
CDR3 DNA: TGTGCCAGCAGCCCCGGGACATACGAAGCTTTCTTT

V gene: TRBV18
J gene: TRBJ1-5
D gene: TRBD1
clone size: few
CDR3 protein: CASSPGQRDYSNQPQHF
CDR3 DNA: TGTGCCAGCTCACCGGGACAGCGAGACTATAGCAATCAGCCCCAGCATTTT

V gene: TRBV6-2/TRBV6-3
J gene: TRBJ2-1
D gene: TRBD2
clone size: .
CDR3 protein: CASNGASGFYNEQFF
CDR3 DNA: TGTGCCAGCAATGGGGCTAGCGGGTTCTACAATGAGCAGTTCTTC

V gene: TRBV12-3/TRBV12-4
J gene: TRBJ2-7
D gene: .
clone size: .
CDR3 protein: CASSSRGRVDYEQYF
CDR3 DNA: TGTGCCAGCAGTTCGCGGGGCAGGGTCGACTACGAGCAGTACTTC

V gene: TRBV7-6
J gene: TRBJ2-7
D gene: .
clone size: few
CDR3 protein: CASSLETVTYEQYF
CDR3 DNA: TGTGCCAGCAGCTTGGAAACGGTAACCTACGAGCAGTACTTC

V gene: TRBV7-9
J gene: TRBJ2-3
D gene: .
clone size: .
CDR3 protein: CASSSAGSGTDTQYF
CDR3 DNA: TGTGCCAGCAGCTCCGCCGGCTCAGGCACAGATACGCAGTATTTT

V gene: TRBV7-9
J gene: TRBJ2-3
D gene: .
clone size: few
CDR3 protein: CASSSPGPRSTDTQYF
CDR3 DNA: TGTGCCAGCAGCTCCCCGGGGCCTAGAAGCACAGATACGCAGTATTTT

V gene: TRBV27
J gene: TRBJ1-2
D gene: TRBD1
clone size: .
CDR3 protein: CASSPGTGSVGSRTF
CDR3 DNA: TGTGCCAGCAGTCCCGGGACAGGGTCGGTTGGGTCGAGGACCTTC

V gene: TRBV5-6
J gene: TRBJ2-1
D gene: TRBD2
clone size: .
CDR3 protein: CASSLGGGAGEQFF
CDR3 DNA: TGTGCCAGCAGCTTAGGCGGGGGGGCCGGGGAGCAGTTCTTC

V gene: TRBV4-1
J gene: TRBJ2-5
D gene: .
clone size: .
CDR3 protein: CASSSDQQETQYF
CDR3 DNA: TGCGCCAGCAGCTCGGACCAGCAAGAGACCCAGTACTTC

V gene: TRBV7-9
J gene: TRBJ2-1
D gene: .
clone size: many
CDR3 protein: CASSLGRGIYNEQFF
CDR3 DNA: TGTGCCAGCAGCTTAGGGAGGGGAATATACAATGAGCAGTTCTTC

V gene: TRBV14
J gene: TRBJ1-2
D gene: .
clone size: .
CDR3 protein: CASSQDLAGRYGYTF
CDR3 DNA: TGTGCCAGCAGCCAAGATCTAGCAGGTCGCTATGGCTACACCTTC

V gene: TRBV7-2
J gene: TRBJ1-5
D gene: .
clone size: many
CDR3 protein: CASRGGGHGQPQHF
CDR3 DNA: TGTGCCAGCAGGGGGGGAGGGCACGGTCAGCCCCAGCATTTT